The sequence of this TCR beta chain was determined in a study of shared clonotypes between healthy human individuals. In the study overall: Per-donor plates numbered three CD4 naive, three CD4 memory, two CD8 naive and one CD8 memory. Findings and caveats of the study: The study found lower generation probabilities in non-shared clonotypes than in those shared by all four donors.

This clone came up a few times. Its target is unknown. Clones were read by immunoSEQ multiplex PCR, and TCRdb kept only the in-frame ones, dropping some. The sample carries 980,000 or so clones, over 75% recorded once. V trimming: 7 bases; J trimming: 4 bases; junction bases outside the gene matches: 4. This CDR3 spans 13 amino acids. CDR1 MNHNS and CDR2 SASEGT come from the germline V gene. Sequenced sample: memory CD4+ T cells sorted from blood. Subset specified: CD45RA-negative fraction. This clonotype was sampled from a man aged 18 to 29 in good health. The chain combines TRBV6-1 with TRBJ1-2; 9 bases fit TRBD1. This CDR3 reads CASNTGGGYGYTF. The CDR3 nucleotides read TGTGCCAGCAACACAGGGGGCGGCTATGGCTACACCTTC.